Listed below are T cell receptor beta chains from one sample, sequenced in a study of cytomegalovirus exposure and HLA in healthy donors. Profiled with immunoSEQ multiplex PCR; TCRdb holds only in-frame clones, not every one. The table has more than 95,000 clones, around 10% seen once. Sequencing was done on a sample of PBMCs. These receptors were taken from a man aged 35-49 years in good health and CMV-seropositive. Each CDR3 is given with its conserved first and last residue. Where a row states a size, it is once, few, many or the class of an expanded clone; other rows omit it.

CDR3aa | abundance | v_gene
CASTGTALYEQYF | - | TRBV28
CASSLGGSGSPPFF | many | TRBV13
CAWYPALSTYGYTF | - | TRBV30
CSGLTGGANTQYF | - | TRBV29-1
CASSSGREAYGYTF | few | TRBV5-4
CASSMGLLADHGYTF | - | TRBV19
CASSRDRESNEKLFF | few | TRBV18
CASRAQTNTEAFF | few | TRBV6-4
CATSRDMGEGRDTQYF | - | TRBV15
CASSSSAGVEDTGELFF | - | TRBV7-9
CASSLSAVNTEAFF | few | TRBV7-2
CASSPSALAGFGETQYF | - | TRBV4-2
CASNLLGLNNEQFF | few | TRBV2
CASSLTGTGDYGYTF | few | TRBV19
CASSLGGQGQETQYF | - | TRBV28
CATQKTSGAYNEQFF | - | TRBV19
CASSSQGTGELFF | few | TRBV7-2
CASRKLTSHTGELFF | - | TRBV11-1
CASCPYGRSGNTIYF | - | TRBV21-1
CASSAIAQTGNNEKLFF | - | TRBV9
CASSLQGRAASYNEQFF | few | TRBV11-2
CASSVNQADTQYF | few | TRBV9
CASSRTPIGQGSYEQYF | - | TRBV5-1
CAISEIEAGSGVGYTF | few | TRBV10-3
CASSKLTGMVGTDTQYF | few | TRBV7-9
CASSQEGRGLQPQHF | - | TRBV4-1
CASSLGLAGGDTQYF | few | TRBV4-2
CASIRDGRAGELFF | - | TRBV6-6
CASSREGKTNEKLFF | - | TRBV7-9
CSVVGGTNYEQYF | few | TRBV29-1
CASSPPATSGRSDTQYF | - | TRBV14
CASSPRDLNTEAFF | - | TRBV18
CASSELAGGAGELFF | few | TRBV2
CASSPGRGTEAFF | few | TRBV7-7
CASSQDEVTSGSPPFYNEQFF | - | TRBV4-1
CATTGVAGLGYNEQFF | - | TRBV10-1
CATSRFPPGKKNIQYF | - | TRBV15
CSASDSYEQYF | few | TRBV20-1
CASSYSDTYEQYF | - | TRBV6-6
CASAVAGTVNTQYF | - | TRBV2
CASTHLASGGYEQYF | few | TRBV6-5
CASSLSPRYSADTQYF | few | TRBV5-4
CASSQPTSGRGNEQFF | few | TRBV4-1
CASSLVGGGNQPQHF | few | TRBV27
CASSFSGGGNEQFF | - | TRBV28
CASSFGNPRGSQIFNYGYTF | few | TRBV7-8
CASSWTSGGGTYNEQFF | few | TRBV11-2
CASGGTNYGYTF | - | TRBV5-6
CASSRTGNVDGYTF | few | TRBV27
CASSLGRTGGLREQYF | - | TRBV27
CASSLGQGGLYGYTF | few | TRBV5-1
CASSQVVGQGTIEQYF | few | TRBV4-1